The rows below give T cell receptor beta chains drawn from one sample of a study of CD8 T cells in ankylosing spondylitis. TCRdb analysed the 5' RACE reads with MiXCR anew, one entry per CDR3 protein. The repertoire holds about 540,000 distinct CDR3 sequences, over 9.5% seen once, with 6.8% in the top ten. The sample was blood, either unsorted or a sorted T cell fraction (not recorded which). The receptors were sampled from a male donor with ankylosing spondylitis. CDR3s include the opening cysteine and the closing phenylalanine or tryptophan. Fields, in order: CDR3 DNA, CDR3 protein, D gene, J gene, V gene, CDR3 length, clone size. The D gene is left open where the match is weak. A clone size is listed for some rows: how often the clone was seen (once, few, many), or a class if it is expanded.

TGTGCCAGCAGCCAAGACCTGGGGGGGCATTTCACAGATACGCAGTATTTT	CASSQDLGGHFTDTQYF	NA	TRBJ2-3	TRBV4-2	17	NA
TGTGCCAGCAGCCAAGATAATCAGCTAGGATTGACAGATACGCAGTATTTT	CASSQDNQLGLTDTQYF	NA	TRBJ2-3	TRBV3-1	17	many
TGTGCCAGCAGCTTAGGGGGTAGCGGGACCACAGATACGCAGTATTTT	CASSLGGSGTTDTQYF	TRBD2	TRBJ2-3	TRBV13	16	NA
TGCGCCAGCACCCCTTCCTTGGCGAACACTGAAGCTTTCTTT	CASTPSLANTEAFF	NA	TRBJ1-1	TRBV5-1	14	NA
TGTGCCAGCAGTGCGGGAGGGGCGGTCACTGAAGCTTTCTTT	CASSAGGAVTEAFF	NA	TRBJ1-1	TRBV2	14	NA
TGCGCCAGCAGCCCCCGGGGTAGCGGGAGTGGCAATGAGCAGTTCTTC	CASSPRGSGSGNEQFF	TRBD2	TRBJ2-1	TRBV4-1	16	few
TGTGCCAGCAGGCTCGGGACTCACTCGGGGACTGAAGCTTTCTTT	CASRLGTHSGTEAFF	NA	TRBJ1-1	TRBV6-1	15	NA
TGTGCCAGCAGTGTGGGATACGAGCAGTACTTC	CASSVGYEQYF	NA	TRBJ2-7	TRBV12-3/TRBV12-4	11	many
TGTGCCAGCACTAGGGCCCCGGGACTAGACGGGAATGAGCAGTTCTTC	CASTRAPGLDGNEQFF	TRBD2	TRBJ2-1	TRBV11-3	16	many
TGTGCCAGCAGCTTAGGACAAAACTCCTACAATGAGCAGTTCTTC	CASSLGQNSYNEQFF	NA	TRBJ2-1	TRBV7-9	15	many
TGTGCCATCAGTGATGGGACAGGGGGTGGTCAGCCCCAGCATTTT	CAISDGTGGGQPQHF	TRBD1	TRBJ1-5	TRBV10-3	15	NA
TGCGCCAGCAGCCCGTCCGTAGCGGGATACTTGGATACGCAGTATTTT	CASSPSVAGYLDTQYF	TRBD2	TRBJ2-3	TRBV4-1	16	few
TGCGCCAGCAGCTTAATCGGGAGATCATACGAGCAGTACTTC	CASSLIGRSYEQYF	NA	TRBJ2-7	TRBV5-1	14	few
TGTGCCACCAGTACTTCCGAGAGCTACGAGCAGTACTTC	CATSTSESYEQYF	NA	TRBJ2-7	TRBV15	13	few
TGCAGTGCTAGAGTCGCCGGGACACTCGGCACCTTC	CSARVAGTLGTF	NA	TRBJ1-2	TRBV20-1	12	many
TGCAGTGTTTATCGGCCGGGGCTCTCCGAAAAACTGTTTTTT	CSVYRPGLSEKLFF	NA	TRBJ1-4	TRBV20-1	14	few
TGTGCCAGCAGCTTAGCGATCAAGGGGGGCCAGGAGCAGTTCTTC	CASSLAIKGGQEQFF	NA	TRBJ2-1	TRBV7-9	15	many
TGTGCCAGCACCCGAGACCCGGGAACTGAAGCTTTCTTT	CASTRDPGTEAFF	NA	TRBJ1-1	TRBV7-9	13	few
TGTGCCAGCAGTGAAAACGGATTGAACACTGAAGCTTTCTTT	CASSENGLNTEAFF	NA	TRBJ1-1	TRBV6-1	14	few
TGCAGCCGTGGGCAGGCTTCCGTTGAAGCTTTCTTT	CSRGQASVEAFF	NA	TRBJ1-1	TRBV20-1	12	NA
TGTGCCAGCAGCCTTCGGGGGGGAAGTAGGCGAGATACGCAGTATTTT	CASSLRGGSRRDTQYF	TRBD2	TRBJ2-3	TRBV28	16	few
TGTGCCACCAGCGCGGGGACAGAATACAATGAGCAGTTCTTC	CATSAGTEYNEQFF	NA	TRBJ2-1	TRBV24-1	14	NA
TGTGCCACCAGCAGAGATCTTGGGGAGATGAACACTGAAGCTTTCTTT	CATSRDLGEMNTEAFF	NA	TRBJ1-1	TRBV15	16	few
TGTGCCAGCAGCTTAGCGCGTGGACATAATCAGCCCCAGCATTTT	CASSLARGHNQPQHF	NA	TRBJ1-5	TRBV7-2	15	many
TGTGCCAGCACCCCAACAGGGGCTCCCTACGAGCAGTACTTC	CASTPTGAPYEQYF	TRBD1	TRBJ2-7	TRBV3-1	14	NA
TGCGCCAGCAGCCCCTCCTCCGGGACAGGGGGCGGTTCAGATACGCAGTATTTT	CASSPSSGTGGGSDTQYF	TRBD1	TRBJ2-3	TRBV5-1	18	NA
TGTGCCTGGGGGGAGGGAACTAGCGGGAGGAAGCAGTTCTTC	CAWGEGTSGRKQFF	TRBD2	TRBJ2-1	TRBV30	14	NA